This TCR beta chain emerged from a study of T cells in Graves' hyperthyroidism and ophthalmopathy. General study results and limits: Model-based prediction identified ophthalmopathy a median roughly 5.9 months prior to its onset.

From germline, CDR1 is SGHAT and CDR2 FQNNGV. V lost 1 base and J 5 bases, leaving 11 bases between the germline ends. This CDR3 is 15 amino acids long. Worth noting for this clonotype: What it recognizes is unknown. A much larger clone differs by one base, so this may be a read error.

RNA transcripts were the template for amplifying TCR beta CDR3 regions. The study used the HTBI primer set for a first-round RT-PCR of the TCR CDR3. A single record per CDR3 protein comes from TCRdb applying MiXCR to the multiplex PCR reads. Seen here are fewer than 900,000 distinct CDR3 sequences, around 20% observed once, and the top ten hold around 15%. A patient was excluded if there was uncontrolled infection, other autoimmune disease, pregnancy or lactation. The blood was taken when hyperthyroidism was first diagnosed, before any ophthalmopathy symptoms showed up. Fresh peripheral blood, around 10 ml, yielded the PBMCs.

The sample taken for sequencing was blood. This TCR was sampled from a woman between 45 and 65 years old with Graves' hyperthyroidism that later progressed to Graves' ophthalmopathy. V usage is TRBV11-2 and J usage is TRBJ1-4, with D maybe TRBD1 (5 bases). The CDR3 sequence is CASSLGGDVNEKLFF. The CDR3 DNA sequence: TGTGCCAGCAGCTTAGGCGGGGACGTAAATGAAAAACTGTTTTTT.